This T cell receptor beta chain stems from a study of CD8+ T cells in alopecia areata. RNA, once extracted, was reverse transcribed into cDNA for use as the sequencing template. The table came from immunoSEQ multiplex PCR; TCRdb's copy has only in-frame clones and leaves some out. The sample holds almost 250,000 clones, roughly two thirds seen once. Germline V gene data show CDR1 as SGHRS and CDR2 as YFSETQ. Trimming took off 0 bases at V and 3 bases at J, with 12 bases between the two ends. The CDR3 sequence is 15 residues long. The clonotype comes from a human donor with alopecia areata. The rearrangement uses TRBV5-1 and TRBJ1-1, with D unresolved. This material consisted of CD4+ T cells sorted from blood, taken at week 0. Here the CDR3 reads CASSLEVNGDTEAFF. The CDR3 DNA sequence: TGCGCCAGCAGCTTGGAGGTGAATGGGGACACTGAAGCTTTCTTT.